Listed here is a single T cell receptor beta chain. Germline V CDR1 and CDR2: MNHEY, SVGAGI. CDR3 length: 15 amino acids. V lost 6 bases, J lost 5 bases, and 7 bases stayed unmatched. In the source study's methods: Reference gene primers were amplified, and this amplification served to estimate nucleated cell counts. Generated by immunoSEQ multiplex PCR, the TCRdb table keeps only in-frame clones and is missing some. V, J and clone size are taken as reported in that table, and D and trimming were inferred from the DNA itself. This table has 300,000 to 450,000 clones, about 89% appearing once. This record belongs to a study of blood T cell repertoires in COVID-19. About the research overall: Spain, Italy and the United States supplied samples that represented acute and convalescent COVID-19. The cDNA or gDNA used as material had been derived from T cells, B-cell-depleted T cells, or PBMCs.

Seattle participants joined during active infection and were tracked over time. The specimen sequenced was peripheral blood. The sequence came from a woman in her sixties with COVID-19, enrolled during active disease. The chain employs TRBV6-5 and TRBJ1-6; 7 bases fit TRBD1. In DNA form, the CDR3 reads TGTGCCAGCAGGGGCTGGGACAGACATAATTCACCCCTCCACTTT. It encodes CASRGWDRHNSPLHF.